Ten or more counts support the clone carrying this TCR beta chain. Its target is not known. Researchers built TCR beta libraries using quantitative 5'-RACE with molecular barcodes. TCRdb itself ran the 5' RACE reads through MiXCR, one entry per CDR3 protein. This table has some 220,000 distinct CDR3 sequences, about 7% appearing once. The record originates from a study of CD8 T cells in ankylosing spondylitis. Regarding the study as a whole: Reactive arthritis synovial fluid and blood previously showed some of these motif variants. The authors reported significant enrichment of disease-linked clones in matched ankylosing spondylitis synovial fluid. CD8+ disease-linked clones were present at relatively low frequencies in blood. It appeared that ankylosing spondylitis blood was characterized by a TCR beta motif of fewer than ten highly homologous variants.

Germline CDR1 and CDR2: MDHEN and SYDVKM. The CDR3 length is 14 residues. V was cut by 7 bases and J by 3 bases, with 16 bases left in between. Sequencing was carried out using blood, either unsorted or a sorted T cell fraction (not recorded which). This TCR was recovered from a male donor with ankylosing spondylitis. The chain couples TRBV28 to TRBJ2-7, with D perhaps TRBD2 (6 bases). CDR3 region: CASTFSRGNYEQYF. The DNA of the CDR3 is TGTGCCAGCACTTTTAGTCGGGGGAACTACGAGCAGTACTTC.